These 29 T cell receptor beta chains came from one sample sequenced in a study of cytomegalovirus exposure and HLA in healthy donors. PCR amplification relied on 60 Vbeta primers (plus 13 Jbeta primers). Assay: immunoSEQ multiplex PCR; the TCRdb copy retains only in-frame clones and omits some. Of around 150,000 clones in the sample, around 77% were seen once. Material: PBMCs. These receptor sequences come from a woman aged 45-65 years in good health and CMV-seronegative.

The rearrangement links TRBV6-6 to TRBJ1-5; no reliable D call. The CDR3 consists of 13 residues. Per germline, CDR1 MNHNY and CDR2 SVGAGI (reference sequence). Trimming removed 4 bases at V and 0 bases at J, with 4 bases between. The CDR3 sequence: CASSSNSNQPQHF. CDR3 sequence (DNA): TGTGCCAGCAGTTCAAATAGCAATCAGCCCCAGCATTTT.

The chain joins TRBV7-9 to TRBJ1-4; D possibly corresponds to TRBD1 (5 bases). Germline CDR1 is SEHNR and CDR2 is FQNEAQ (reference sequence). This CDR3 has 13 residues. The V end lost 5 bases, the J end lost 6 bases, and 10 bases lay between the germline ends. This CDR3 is CASSVGGDEKLFF. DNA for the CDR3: TGTGCCAGCAGCGTGGGGGGGGATGAAAAACTGTTTTTT.

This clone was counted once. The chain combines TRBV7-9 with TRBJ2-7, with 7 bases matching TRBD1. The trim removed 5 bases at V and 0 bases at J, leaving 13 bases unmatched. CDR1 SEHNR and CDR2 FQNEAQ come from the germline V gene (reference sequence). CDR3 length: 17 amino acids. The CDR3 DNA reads TGTGCCAGCAGCCCCAGATTGGGGACAGATTTCTCCTACGAGCAGTACTTC. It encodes CASSPRLGTDFSYEQYF.

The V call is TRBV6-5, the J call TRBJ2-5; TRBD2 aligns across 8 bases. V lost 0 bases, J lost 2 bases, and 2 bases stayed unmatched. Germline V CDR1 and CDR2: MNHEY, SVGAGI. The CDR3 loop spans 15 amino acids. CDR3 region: CASSYSTSGQETQYF. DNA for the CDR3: TGTGCCAGCAGTTACTCTACTAGCGGACAAGAGACCCAGTACTTC.

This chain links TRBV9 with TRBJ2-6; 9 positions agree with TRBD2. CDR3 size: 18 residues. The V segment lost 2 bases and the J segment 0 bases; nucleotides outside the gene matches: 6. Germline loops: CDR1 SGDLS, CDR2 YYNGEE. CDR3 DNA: TGTGCCAGCAGCGTGCGGGGGGGCGGGAGCTCTGGGGCCAACGTCCTGACTTTC. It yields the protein CASSVRGGGSSGANVLTF.

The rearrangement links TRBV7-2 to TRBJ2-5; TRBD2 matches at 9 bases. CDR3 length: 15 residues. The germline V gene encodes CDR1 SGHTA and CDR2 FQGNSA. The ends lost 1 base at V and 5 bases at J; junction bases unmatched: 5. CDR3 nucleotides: TGTGCCAGCAGCTTAGGGGCGGGGGGGGAGGAGACCCAGTACTTC. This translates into CASSLGAGGEETQYF. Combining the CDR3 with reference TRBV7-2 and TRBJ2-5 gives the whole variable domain GAGVSQSPSNKVTEKGKDVELRCDPISGHTALYWYRQSLGQGLEFLIYFQGNSAPDKSGLPSDRFSAERTGGSVSTLTIQRTQQEDSAVYLCASSLGAGGEETQYFGPGTRLLVL.

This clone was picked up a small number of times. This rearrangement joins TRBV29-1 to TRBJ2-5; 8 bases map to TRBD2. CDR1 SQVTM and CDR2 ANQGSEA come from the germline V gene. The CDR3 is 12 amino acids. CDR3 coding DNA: TGCACTTCGGGGGGGGGAGGGGAGACCCAGTACTTC. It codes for CTSGGGGETQYF.

The CDR3 DNA reads as TGTGCCAGCAGCTTGGGTTATGGGGGGGGAACACGAGATACGCAGTATTTT. Residues: CASSLGYGGGTRDTQYF. The chain has TRBV5-6 and TRBJ2-3; 7 bases are a match to TRBD2. Losses at the gene ends were 0 bases for V and 5 bases for J; bases not matched to a gene: 12. CDR1 is SGHDT, CDR2 YYEEEE, per germline. The CDR3 has 17 amino acids.

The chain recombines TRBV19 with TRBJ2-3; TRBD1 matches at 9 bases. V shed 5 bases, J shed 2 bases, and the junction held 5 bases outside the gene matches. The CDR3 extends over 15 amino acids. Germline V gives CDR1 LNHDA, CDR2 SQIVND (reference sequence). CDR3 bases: TGTGCCAGTAGTGTGGGACAGGGTACCACAGATACGCAGTATTTT. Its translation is CASSVGQGTTDTQYF.

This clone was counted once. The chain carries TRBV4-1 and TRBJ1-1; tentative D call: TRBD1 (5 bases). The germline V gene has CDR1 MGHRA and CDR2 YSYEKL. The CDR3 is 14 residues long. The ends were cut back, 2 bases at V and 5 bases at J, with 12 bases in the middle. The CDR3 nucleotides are TGCGCCAGCAGCCAAAAAGGGGTTTGGACTGAAGCTTTCTTT. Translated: CASSQKGVWTEAFF.

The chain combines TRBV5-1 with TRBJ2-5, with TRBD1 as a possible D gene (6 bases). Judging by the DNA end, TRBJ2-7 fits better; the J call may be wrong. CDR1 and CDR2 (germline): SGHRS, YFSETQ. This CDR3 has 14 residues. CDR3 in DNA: TGCGCCAGCAGCTCCCAGGGGAGCACCTACGAGCAGTACTTC. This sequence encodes CASSSQGSTYEQYF.

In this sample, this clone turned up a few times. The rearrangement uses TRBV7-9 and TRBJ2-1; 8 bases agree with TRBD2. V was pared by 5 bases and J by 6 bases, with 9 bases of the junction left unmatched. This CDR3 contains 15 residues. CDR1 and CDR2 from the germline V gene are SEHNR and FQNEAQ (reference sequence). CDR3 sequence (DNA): TGTGCCAGCAGCCCTCCGGGACTAGGGGCCAATGAGCAGTTCTTC. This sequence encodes CASSPPGLGANEQFF. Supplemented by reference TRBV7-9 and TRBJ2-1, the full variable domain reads DTGVSQNPRHKITKRGQNVTFRCDPISEHNRLYWYRQTLGQGPEFLTYFQNEAQLEKSRLLSDRFSAERPKGSFSTLEIQRTEQGDSAMYLCASSPPGLGANEQFFGPGTRLTVL.

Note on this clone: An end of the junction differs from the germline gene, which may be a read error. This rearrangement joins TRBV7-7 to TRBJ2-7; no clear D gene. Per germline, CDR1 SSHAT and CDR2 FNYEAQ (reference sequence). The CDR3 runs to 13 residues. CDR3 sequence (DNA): TGTGCTAGCAGCTCAAGCCTTTCCTACGAGCAGTACTTC. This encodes CASSSSLSYEQYF.

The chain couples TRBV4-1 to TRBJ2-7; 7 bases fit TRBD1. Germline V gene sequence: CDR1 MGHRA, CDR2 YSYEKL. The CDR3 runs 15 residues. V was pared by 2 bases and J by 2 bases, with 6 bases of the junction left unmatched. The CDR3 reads CASSQQTGRAYEQYF. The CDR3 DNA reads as TGCGCCAGCAGCCAACAGACAGGGAGAGCCTACGAGCAGTACTTC.

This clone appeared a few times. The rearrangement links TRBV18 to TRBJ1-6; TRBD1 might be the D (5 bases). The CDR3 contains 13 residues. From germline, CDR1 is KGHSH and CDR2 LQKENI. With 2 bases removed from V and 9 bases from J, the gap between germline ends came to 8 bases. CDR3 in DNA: TGTGCCAGCTCACCAGGGACTAGTTCACCCCTCCACTTT. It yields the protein CASSPGTSSPLHF. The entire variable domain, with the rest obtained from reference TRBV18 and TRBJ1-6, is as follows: NAGVMQNPRHLVRRRGQEARLRCSPMKGHSHVYWYRQLPEEGLKFMVYLQKENIIDESGMPKERFSAEFPKEGPSILRIQQVVRGDSAAYFCASSPGTSSPLHFGNGTRLTVT.

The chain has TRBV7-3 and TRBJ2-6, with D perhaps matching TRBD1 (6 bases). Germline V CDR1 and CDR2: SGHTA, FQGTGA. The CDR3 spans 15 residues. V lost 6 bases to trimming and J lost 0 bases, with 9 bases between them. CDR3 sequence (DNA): TGTGCCAGCAGGATGACAGGCTCTGGGGCCAACGTCCTGACTTTC. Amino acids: CASRMTGSGANVLTF.

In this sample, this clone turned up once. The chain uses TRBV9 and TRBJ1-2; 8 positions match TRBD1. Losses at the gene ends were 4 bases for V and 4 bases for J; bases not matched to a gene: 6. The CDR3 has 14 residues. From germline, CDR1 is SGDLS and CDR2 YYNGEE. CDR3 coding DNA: TGTGCCAGCAGCCCGGACAGGGAGGTCTATGGCTACACCTTC. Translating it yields CASSPDREVYGYTF.

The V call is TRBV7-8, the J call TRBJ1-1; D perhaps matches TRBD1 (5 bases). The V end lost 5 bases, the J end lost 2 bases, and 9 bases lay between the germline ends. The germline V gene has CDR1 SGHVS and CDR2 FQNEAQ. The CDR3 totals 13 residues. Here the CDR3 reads CASSPGTNTEAFF. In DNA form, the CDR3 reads TGTGCCAGCAGCCCGGGGACTAACACTGAAGCTTTCTTT.

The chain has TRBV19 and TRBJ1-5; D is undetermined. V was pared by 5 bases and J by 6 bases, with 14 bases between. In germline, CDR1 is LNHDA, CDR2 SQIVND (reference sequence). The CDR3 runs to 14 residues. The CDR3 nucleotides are TGTGCCAGTAGTCTAACGAGGGAGGGTCAGCCCCAGCATTTT. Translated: CASSLTREGQPQHF.

CDR3 sequence (DNA): TGCGCCAGCAGCTGGAGGAACTATGGCTACACCTTC. This sequence encodes CASSWRNYGYTF. The V and J genes are TRBV5-1 and TRBJ1-2, with D uncertain. The CDR3 is 12 amino acids. V lost 3 bases and J 2 bases, leaving 5 bases between the germline ends. CDR1 is SGHRS, CDR2 YFSETQ, per germline.

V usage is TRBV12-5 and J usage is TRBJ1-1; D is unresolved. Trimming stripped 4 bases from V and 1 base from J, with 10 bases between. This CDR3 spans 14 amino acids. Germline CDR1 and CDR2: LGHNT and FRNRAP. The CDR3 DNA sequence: TGTGCTAGTGGTTGGAGGGCAGAGAACACTGAAGCTTTCTTT. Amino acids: CASGWRAENTEAFF.

CDR3 in DNA: TGTGCCAGCAGCTTGAATTTCGGGACAGGCGAGCAGTTCTTC. Protein: CASSLNFGTGEQFF. The chain is built from TRBV5-4 and TRBJ2-1, with 8 bases matching TRBD1. Germline-derived CDR1 and CDR2 are SGHNT and YYREEE (reference sequence). The CDR3 length is 14 residues. V lost 1 base, J lost 10 bases, and 7 bases stayed unmatched.

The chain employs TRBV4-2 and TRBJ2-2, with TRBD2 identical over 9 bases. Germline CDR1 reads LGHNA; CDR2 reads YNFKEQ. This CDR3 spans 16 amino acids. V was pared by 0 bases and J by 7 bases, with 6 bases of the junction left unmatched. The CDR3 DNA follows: TGTGCCAGCAGCCAAGATTGGCGGGGGGGGGACGGGGAGCTGTTTTTT. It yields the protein CASSQDWRGGDGELFF.

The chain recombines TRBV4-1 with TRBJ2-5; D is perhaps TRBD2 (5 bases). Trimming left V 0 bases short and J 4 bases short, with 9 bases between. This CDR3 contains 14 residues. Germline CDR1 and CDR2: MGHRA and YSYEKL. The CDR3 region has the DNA TGCGCCAGCAGCCAAGATCTGGGGAGAGAGACCCAGTACTTC. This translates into CASSQDLGRETQYF.

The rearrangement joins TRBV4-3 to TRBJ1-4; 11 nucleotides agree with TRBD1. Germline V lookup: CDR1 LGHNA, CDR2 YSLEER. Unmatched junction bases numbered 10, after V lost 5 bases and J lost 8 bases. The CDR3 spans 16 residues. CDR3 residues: CASSANTGTGGEKLFF. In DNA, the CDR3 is TGCGCCAGCAGCGCAAATACCGGGACAGGGGGAGAAAAACTGTTTTTT.

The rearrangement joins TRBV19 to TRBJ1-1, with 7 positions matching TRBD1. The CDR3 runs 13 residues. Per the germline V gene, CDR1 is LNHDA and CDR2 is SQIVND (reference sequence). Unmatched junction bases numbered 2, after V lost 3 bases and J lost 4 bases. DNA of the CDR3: TGTGCCAGTAGTATCGACAGGGTCACTGAAGCTTTCTTT. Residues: CASSIDRVTEAFF.

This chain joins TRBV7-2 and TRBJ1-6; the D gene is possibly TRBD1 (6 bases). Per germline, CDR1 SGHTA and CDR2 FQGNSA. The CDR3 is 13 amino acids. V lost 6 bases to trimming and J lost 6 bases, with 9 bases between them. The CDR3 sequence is CASSGTINSPLHF. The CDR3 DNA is TGTGCCAGCAGTGGGACAATTAATTCACCCCTCCACTTT.

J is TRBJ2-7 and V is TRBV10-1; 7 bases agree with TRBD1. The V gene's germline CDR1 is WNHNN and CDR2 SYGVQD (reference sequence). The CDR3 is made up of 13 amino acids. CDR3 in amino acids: CATSSSGQAEQYF. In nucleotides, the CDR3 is TGCGCTACCAGCAGCTCTGGACAGGCCGAGCAGTACTTC.

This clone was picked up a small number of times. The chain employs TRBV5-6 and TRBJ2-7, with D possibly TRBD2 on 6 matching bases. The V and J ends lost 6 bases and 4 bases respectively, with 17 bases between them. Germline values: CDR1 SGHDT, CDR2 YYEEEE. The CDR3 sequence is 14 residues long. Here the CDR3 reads CASTPTWGDYEQYF. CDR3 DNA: TGTGCCAGCACCCCCACGTGGGGGGATTACGAGCAGTACTTC.